One and the same sample provided the 11 T cell receptor beta chains below, sequenced in a study of blood T cell repertoires in COVID-19. Sequencing was performed with immunoSEQ multiplex PCR; in TCRdb, only in-frame clones are kept and a portion is missing. Of 300,000 to 400,000 clones in the sample, around 83% are singletons; the top ten hold approximately 3.1%. Specimen: peripheral blood. The source of these receptors is a man aged 25-40 years with active or convalescent COVID-19.

The rearrangement uses TRBV18 and TRBJ1-1; D uncertain. V lost 2 bases, J lost 4 bases, and 11 bases lay in between. The length of the CDR3 is 14 residues. Germline values: CDR1 KGHSH, CDR2 LQKENI. The CDR3 sequence is CASSPFEESTEAFF. The CDR3 DNA is TGTGCCAGCTCACCATTCGAAGAGAGCACTGAAGCTTTCTTT.

The genes are TRBV4-1 and TRBJ2-2; 10 positions agree with TRBD1. Losses at the gene ends were 0 bases for V and 8 bases for J; bases not matched to a gene: 9. Germline V gives CDR1 MGHRA, CDR2 YSYEKL. The CDR3 length is 17 residues. The CDR3 DNA is TGCGCCAGCAGCCAAGATCGGGGGACAGGGGCAACTGGGGAGCTGTTTTTT. It translates to CASSQDRGTGATGELFF.

The chain recombines TRBV25-1 with TRBJ1-6; TRBD1 might be the D (5 bases). The CDR3 is 14 amino acids. The germline gives CDR1 MGHDK, CDR2 SYGVNS. The germline V and J ends were trimmed by 1 base and 12 bases, with 13 bases remaining between them. The CDR3 here is CASSEWGEEGPLHF. In DNA form, the CDR3 reads TGTGCCAGCAGTGAATGGGGGGAGGAAGGACCCCTCCACTTT.

V is TRBV14 and J is TRBJ1-4; D perhaps matches TRBD1 (5 bases). The germline gives CDR1 SGHDN, CDR2 FVKESK. V dropped 4 bases and J dropped 8 bases, with 20 bases sitting between them. The CDR3 loop spans 16 amino acids. This CDR3 reads CASSPLDGGMGEKLFF. CDR3 nucleotides: TGTGCCAGCAGCCCACTAGACGGGGGGATGGGCGAAAAACTGTTTTTT.

The chain carries TRBV18 and TRBJ2-3, with TRBD1 as a possible D gene (5 bases). The CDR3 loop spans 13 amino acids. From germline, CDR1 is KGHSH and CDR2 LQKENI. Trimming cost V 2 bases and J 10 bases, with 13 bases left between them. The CDR3 protein is CASSPIREGAQYF. The CDR3 DNA reads as TGTGCCAGCTCACCAATAAGGGAAGGGGCGCAGTATTTT.

This chain uses TRBV29-1 with TRBJ2-2, with 8 bases that match TRBD1. Trimming removed 6 bases from V and 5 bases from J; junction bases left unmatched: 11. The CDR3 consists of 15 residues. Germline lookup yields CDR1 SQVTM and CDR2 ANQGSEA. This CDR3 reads CSVEAGGVSTGELFF. DNA of the CDR3: TGCAGCGTAGAGGCAGGGGGCGTCAGTACCGGGGAGCTGTTTTTT.

The chain has TRBV10-1 and TRBJ2-5; D is perhaps TRBD2 (5 bases). Trimming removed 0 bases from V and 2 bases from J, with 10 bases in between. CDR3 length: 15 amino acids. Germline CDR1 and CDR2: WNHNN and SYGVQD (reference sequence). CDR3 loop: CASSESPAGQETQYF. The CDR3, as DNA: TGCGCCAGCAGTGAGTCCCCCGCGGGTCAAGAGACCCAGTACTTC.

The chain joins TRBV2 to TRBJ1-6; 8 bases fit TRBD1. The CDR3 spans 15 residues. V was pared by 8 bases and J by 6 bases, with 9 bases of the junction left unmatched. Germline assignment: CDR1 SNHLY and CDR2 FYNNEI. CDR3 loop: CASQTGGTINSPLHF. In DNA, the CDR3 is TGTGCCAGCCAAACAGGGGGGACGATTAATTCACCCCTCCACTTT. The whole variable domain, remainder taken from reference TRBV2 and TRBJ1-6, is EPEVTQTPSHQVTQMGQEVILRCVPISNHLYFYWYRQILGQKVEFLVSFYNNEISEKSEIFDDQFSVERPDGSNFTLKIRSTKLEDSAMYFCASQTGGTINSPLHFGNGTRLTVT.

In its sample, this clone was seen once. The CDR3 nucleotides read TGTGCCAGCAGCGTAGCGGGAGGCGAGCAGTACTTC. Its translation is CASSVAGGEQYF. The genes are TRBV14 and TRBJ2-7; 10 bases are shared with TRBD2. This CDR3 is built from 12 residues. Trimming at V came to 5 bases and at J to 6 bases, leaving 1 base not matched to a gene. Germline CDR1 reads SGHDN; CDR2 reads FVKESK. The full variable domain, its missing parts supplied by reference TRBV14 and TRBJ2-7, is EAGVTQFPSHSVIEKGQTVTLRCDPISGHDNLYWYRRVMGKEIKFLLHFVKESKQDESGMPNNRFLAERTGGTYSTLKVQPAELEDSGVYFCASSVAGGEQYFGPGTRLTVT.

This clone was counted once. The V and J genes are TRBV3-1 (or the pseudogene TRBV3-2) and TRBJ2-6, with D uncertain. The CDR3 runs to 14 residues. The V end was cut by 4 bases, the J end by 2 bases, with 6 bases between. Germline assignment: CDR1 LGHDT and CDR2 YNNKEL (reference sequence). CDR3 nucleotide sequence: TGTGCCAGCAGCCTCCGAGCTGGGGCCAACGTCCTGACTTTC. Protein product: CASSLRAGANVLTF.

The rearrangement links TRBV6-4 to TRBJ2-3, with 9 bases fitting TRBD2. V was clipped by 2 bases and J by 3 bases; unmatched bases: 3. The germline V gene encodes CDR1 MRHNA and CDR2 SNTAGT. The CDR3 sequence is 15 residues long. The CDR3 reads CASSDGLASTDTQYF. The CDR3 nucleotides are TGTGCCAGCAGTGACGGACTAGCGTCTACAGATACGCAGTATTTT.